These 15 T cell receptor beta chains were sequenced from one sample in a study of glioma-infiltrating T cells after dendritic cell vaccination. Assay used: immunoSEQ multiplex PCR; TCRdb lists only in-frame clones, some missing. This table has roughly 100,000 clones, 85% to 90% appearing once. Specimen: blood, collected before dendritic cell vaccination. The receptors derive from a human donor with glioblastoma.

This chain links TRBV11-2 with TRBJ2-1; D call uncertain. The CDR3 sequence is 12 residues long. From germline, CDR1 is SGHAT and CDR2 FQNNGV. The V gene lost 4 bases and the J gene lost 4 bases, with 5 bases spanning the gap. Here the CDR3 reads CASSSLYNEQFF. The CDR3, as DNA: TGTGCCAGCAGCTCCCTTTACAATGAGCAGTTCTTC. Drawing the rest from reference TRBV11-2 and TRBJ2-1, the complete variable domain is EAGVAQSPRYKIIEKRQSVAFWCNPISGHATLYWYQQILGQGPKLLIQFQNNGVVDDSQLPKDRFSAERLKGVDSTLKIQPAKLEDSAVYLCASSSLYNEQFFGPGTRLTVL.

The rearrangement links TRBV7-3 to TRBJ2-6, with D possibly matching TRBD2 (6 bases). Germline V gives CDR1 SGHTA, CDR2 FQGTGA. The CDR3 has 16 amino acids. V was clipped by 1 base and J by 1 base, with 8 bases between them. DNA for the CDR3: TGTGCCAGCAGCTTAATGGGGGGTTCTGGGGCCAACGTCCTGACTTTC. Translating gives CASSLMGGSGANVLTF.

The chain recombines TRBV6-4 with TRBJ2-1; TRBD2 agrees at 9 bases. J was trimmed by 6 bases and V by 4 bases; bases with no gene match: 7. This CDR3 is built from 15 residues. CDR1 and CDR2 from the germline V gene are MRHNA and SNTAGT. CDR3 nucleotide sequence: TGTGCCAGCAGTGCCGGGACTAGCTCCCGCAATGAGCAGTTCTTC. Residues: CASSAGTSSRNEQFF.

CDR3 nucleotides: TGTGCCAGTAGTATCTACGGACGGACAGTGCGTACTGAAGCTTTCTTT. This gives the protein CASSIYGRTVRTEAFF. The chain carries TRBV19 and TRBJ1-1, with a tentative D call TRBD1 (6 bases). V gave up 3 bases and J gave up 5 bases, with 19 bases separating them. In germline, CDR1 is LNHDA, CDR2 SQIVND (reference sequence). This CDR3 region has 16 residues.

The chain links TRBV18 to TRBJ1-4; D possibly corresponds to TRBD1 (5 bases). CDR3 size: 15 residues. Germline-derived CDR1 and CDR2 are KGHSH and LQKENI. With 3 bases removed from V and 3 bases from J, the gap between germline ends came to 11 bases. CDR3 coding DNA: TGTGCCAGCTCACCGATTGGGGGGTCTAATGAAAAACTGTTTTTT. As protein: CASSPIGGSNEKLFF. The whole variable domain, remainder taken from reference TRBV18 and TRBJ1-4, is NAGVMQNPRHLVRRRGQEARLRCSPMKGHSHVYWYRQLPEEGLKFMVYLQKENIIDESGMPKERFSAEFPKEGPSILRIQQVVRGDSAAYFCASSPIGGSNEKLFFGSGTQLSVL.

The table lists this clone with a few counts. The chain recombines TRBV7-3 with TRBJ1-3, with no clear D. The CDR3 is made up of 16 amino acids. Germline assignment: CDR1 SGHTA and CDR2 FQGTGA. V was shortened by 0 bases and J by 4 bases, with 13 bases between the two germline ends. CDR3 residues: CASSLTTGSGGNTIYF. CDR3 in DNA: TGTGCCAGCAGCTTAACGACGGGGTCGGGGGGAAACACCATATATTTT.

CDR3 region: CATSREGTSGGQRYEQYF. CDR3 DNA sequence: TGTGCCACCAGCAGAGAGGGGACTAGCGGGGGCCAGAGGTACGAGCAGTACTTC. The chain employs TRBV15 and TRBJ2-7; 14 bases map to TRBD2. CDR1 and CDR2 (germline): LNHNV, YYDKDF (reference sequence). The CDR3 consists of 18 residues. V was clipped by 0 bases and J by 4 bases; unmatched bases: 8. The variable domain in full, with the rest retrieved from reference TRBV15 and TRBJ2-7, is DAMVIQNPRYQVTQFGKPVTLSCSQTLNHNVMYWYQQKSSQAPKLLFHYYDKDFNNEADTPDNFQSRRPNTSFCFLDIRSPGLGDTAMYLCATSREGTSGGQRYEQYFGPGTRLTVT.

The rearrangement joins TRBV7-9 to TRBJ2-1; a possible D gene is TRBD2 (7 bases). The length of the CDR3 is 15 residues. Trimming took off 5 bases at V and 4 bases at J, with 15 bases between the two ends. CDR1 SEHNR and CDR2 FQNEAQ come from the germline V gene (reference sequence). The CDR3 sequence: CASSLGASGYNEQFF. In DNA form, the CDR3 reads TGTGCCAGCAGCCTGGGGGCTAGCGGATACAATGAGCAGTTCTTC.

Regarding this clone: This sample also contains other DNA sequences that code for the same CDR3. CDR3 region: CASSLASGETQYF. The CDR3 nucleotides read TGCGCCAGCAGCTTGGCCTCGGGGGAGACCCAGTACTTC. The chain combines TRBV5-1 with TRBJ2-5, with D possibly TRBD2 on 5 matching bases. Germline-derived CDR1 and CDR2 are SGHRS and YFSETQ. Trimming stripped 0 bases from V and 5 bases from J, with 8 bases between. The CDR3 extends over 13 amino acids.

This chain links TRBV4-1 with TRBJ1-4; 10 bases are a match to TRBD1. Germline lookup yields CDR1 MGHRA and CDR2 YSYEKL. Trimming cost V 1 base and J 10 bases; bases outside gene matches: 6. This CDR3 is built from 15 residues. The CDR3 region is CASSQVGQGLRKLFF. The CDR3 DNA follows: TGCGCCAGCAGCCAAGTGGGACAGGGGTTGAGAAAACTGTTTTTT.

This clone was detected a few times. The chain is built from TRBV7-8 and TRBJ1-2, with D possibly matching TRBD1 (6 bases). V lost 4 bases and J lost 4, with 13 bases in between. The germline gives CDR1 SGHVS, CDR2 FQNEAQ. CDR3 length: 14 residues. The CDR3 protein is CASSWTDSSYGYTF. The DNA of the CDR3 is TGTGCCAGCAGCTGGACGGACAGCTCCTATGGCTACACCTTC.

A single count supports this clone. The rearrangement joins TRBV5-1 to TRBJ1-1, with TRBD1 as a possible D gene (6 bases). The CDR3 has 14 residues. Trimming took 0 bases from V and 6 from J, leaving 12 bases between them. Germline V CDR1 and CDR2: SGHRS, YFSETQ. The CDR3 spells CASSLGPGAAEAFF. The CDR3 region has the DNA TGCGCCAGCAGCTTGGGACCAGGGGCCGCTGAAGCTTTCTTT.

The chain carries TRBV30 and TRBJ2-7; possible D gene TRBD2, 5 bases. Trimming removed 3 bases from V and 6 bases from J, with 9 bases in between. The CDR3 is made up of 11 amino acids. Germline V gene sequence: CDR1 GTSNPN, CDR2 SVGIG (reference sequence). The DNA of the CDR3 is TGTGCCTGGAGCGGGAACGGCGAGCAGTACTTC. It translates to CAWSGNGEQYF.

The genes are TRBV5-6 and TRBJ1-3; 7 nucleotides match TRBD1. V gave up 2 bases and J gave up 3 bases; unmatched junction bases: 5. The CDR3 sequence is 15 residues long. The V gene's germline CDR1 is SGHDT and CDR2 YYEEEE. The CDR3 sequence is CASSFTGTDGNTIYF. In DNA, the CDR3 is TGTGCCAGCAGCTTTACCGGGACAGATGGAAACACCATATATTTT.

The rearrangement links TRBV27 to TRBJ1-5; TRBD1 matches at 9 bases. The CDR3 consists of 16 residues. Germline assignment: CDR1 MNHEY and CDR2 SMNVEV (reference sequence). V lost 3 bases to trimming and J lost 3 bases; unmatched junction nucleotides: 6. The CDR3 DNA reads as TGTGCCAGCAGTTTCCGAGACAGGGGGTCCAATCAGCCCCAGCATTTT. This encodes CASSFRDRGSNQPQHF.